These 24 T cell receptor beta chains were all obtained from the same sample, sequenced in a study of T-cell reconstitution after alpha-beta-depleted transplantation in children. Library preparation (for TCRbeta) was performed with unique molecular identifiers. Each CDR3 protein gets one entry after TCRdb re-called the PCR reads with MiXCR. This sample has more than 400,000 distinct CDR3 sequences; roughly 11% occur once, and the top ten carry 14%. This sample comprised PBMCs, mostly from graft donor cells, obtained 180 days after TCRalphabeta/CD19-depleted stem cell transplant. These receptors were collected from a female patient between 2 and 15 years old who had a stem cell transplant for aplastic anemia, so the T cells may come from the graft donor.

This clonotype was seen at least ten times. CDR3: CSARERTGSWEKLFF. The CDR3 DNA sequence: TGCAGTGCTAGAGAGCGGACAGGGTCCTGGGAAAAACTGTTTTTT. This sequence joins TRBV20-1 and TRBJ1-4, with 8 bases aligning to TRBD1. The CDR3 length is 15 residues. Trimming cost V 0 bases and J 8 bases; bases outside gene matches: 8. Germline V CDR1 and CDR2: DFQATT, SNEGSKA (reference sequence).

This chain joins TRBV12-3 or TRBV12-4 and TRBJ1-1, with TRBD1 identical over 9 bases. The trim removed 8 bases at V and 10 bases at J, leaving 11 bases unmatched. This CDR3 has 13 amino acids. CDR3 sequence reads: CASRGQGRLGAFF. CDR3 DNA sequence: TGTGCCAGCCGGGGACAGGGAAGACTCGGAGCTTTCTTT.

This sequence joins TRBV7-9 and TRBJ2-7; TRBD1 matches 11 bases. The junction had 15 bases not matched to a gene; V was cut back by 4 bases and J by 7 bases. CDR1 is SEHNR, CDR2 FQNEAQ, per germline (reference sequence). This CDR3 spans 17 amino acids. CDR3 in DNA: TGTGCCAGCAGCTCCCCCAGGACAGGGGGCAATTCGCGGGAGCAGTACGTC. Translated, it gives CASSSPRTGGNSREQYV.

The table lists this clonotype with a few counts. The chain uses TRBV7-2 and TRBJ2-5; 7 positions agree with TRBD2. The germline V gene encodes CDR1 SGHTA and CDR2 FQGNSA. V shed 1 base and J 5 bases; nucleotides not matched to a gene: 7. This CDR3 contains 15 residues. The CDR3 DNA reads as TGTGCCAGCAGCTTAGGCGGGAGCCGCGGGGAGACCCAGTACTTC. It is translated as CASSLGGSRGETQYF.

The chain joins TRBV14 to TRBJ2-1; D unresolved. The V gene lost 1 base and the J gene lost 8 bases, with 9 bases spanning the gap. The CDR3 spans 13 residues. Germline V CDR1 and CDR2: SGHDN, FVKESK. CDR3 amino acids: CASSQVGLDEQFF. Here the CDR3 DNA reads TGTGCCAGCAGCCAAGTCGGTTTGGATGAGCAGTTCTTC.

In this sample, this clonotype turned up a few times. The V call is TRBV18, the J call TRBJ2-3, with D possibly being TRBD1 (5 bases). Germline V gives CDR1 KGHSH, CDR2 LQKENI. With 4 bases removed from V and 2 bases from J, the gap between germline ends came to 13 bases. The CDR3 sequence is 15 residues long. The CDR3, as DNA: TGTGCCAGCTCACATCAGAGGACATACACAGATACGCAGTATTTT. Protein sequence: CASSHQRTYTDTQYF.

This chain uses TRBV12-3 or TRBV12-4 with TRBJ2-7; TRBD2 agrees at 9 bases. This CDR3 has 17 amino acids. The V and J ends lost 3 bases and 5 bases, in that order; junction bases with no gene match: 14. The CDR3 region has the DNA TGTGCCAGCAGTTTTAGCGGGAGTACCCTAATCTACCACGAGCAGTACTTC. It encodes CASSFSGSTLIYHEQYF.

The chain combines TRBV30 with TRBJ2-5; perhaps TRBD1 as D (6 bases). There are 14 residues in the CDR3. The V gene's germline CDR1 is GTSNPN and CDR2 SVGIG (reference sequence). Trimming cost V 4 bases and J 7 bases, with 19 bases left between them. This CDR3 is CAWTPWTAPGTQYF. As DNA, the CDR3 is TGTGCCTGGACACCCTGGACAGCCCCAGGGACCCAGTACTTC.

This clonotype was counted many times. The gene calls are TRBV12-3 or TRBV12-4 and TRBJ2-7; D possibly corresponds to TRBD1 (6 bases). The CDR3 runs to 14 residues. V lost 1 base to trimming and J lost 3 bases, with 10 bases between them. The CDR3 protein is CASSLESGVYEQYF. The CDR3 DNA reads as TGTGCCAGCAGTTTAGAGTCAGGGGTCTACGAGCAGTACTTC.

This clonotype was seen only a few times. The chain couples TRBV29-1 to TRBJ2-4; TRBD2 matches at 13 bases. From germline, CDR1 is SQVTM and CDR2 ANQGSEA. The CDR3 runs 13 residues. V shed 3 bases and J 8 bases; nucleotides not matched to a gene: 1. In DNA form, the CDR3 reads TGCAGCGTTGACGGACTAGCGGGAGACATTCAGTACTTC. Translation gives CSVDGLAGDIQYF.

The V gene is TRBV20-1, the J gene TRBJ2-3; 7 nucleotides agree with TRBD2. CDR1 and CDR2 from the germline V gene are DFQATT and SNEGSKA (reference sequence). There are 15 residues in the CDR3. J gave up 3 bases and V 6 bases, and 12 bases lay outside the gene matches. Here the CDR3 reads CSADGKAGVTDTQYF. The CDR3 nucleotides are TGCAGTGCGGACGGAAAGGCGGGAGTTACAGATACGCAGTATTTT.

The V call is TRBV20-1, the J call TRBJ2-1; 16 bases map to TRBD2. Germline CDR1 DFQATT, CDR2 SNEGSKA (reference sequence). V shed 6 bases, J shed 7 bases, and the junction held 6 bases outside the gene matches. The CDR3 has 15 amino acids. CDR3 sequence reads: CSALGLAGGVNEQFF. The CDR3 DNA sequence: TGCAGTGCACTGGGACTAGCGGGAGGGGTTAATGAGCAGTTCTTC.

This chain connects TRBV12-3 or TRBV12-4 to TRBJ2-7; possible D gene TRBD1, 5 bases. The CDR3 covers 13 residues. V was trimmed by 3 bases and J by 6 bases, leaving 12 bases between them. For the CDR3, the DNA is TGTGCCAGCAGTTTTGTCCCGCAGGGCGAGCAGTACGTC. Residues: CASSFVPQGEQYV.

This clonotype was detected ten times or more. The rearrangement links TRBV5-1 to TRBJ2-3, with D possibly TRBD1 on 6 matching bases. Germline CDR1 and CDR2: SGHRS and YFSETQ. Between the trimmed V and J ends, which lost 0 bases and 0 bases, there was a span of 8 bases. The CDR3 runs to 15 residues. The chain's CDR3 is CASSLGGQSTDTQYF. Written as DNA, the CDR3 is TGCGCCAGCAGCTTGGGGGGACAAAGCACAGATACGCAGTATTTT.

The chain recombines TRBV6-1 with TRBJ2-7, with 11 positions matching TRBD1. From germline, CDR1 is MNHNS and CDR2 SASEGT. The CDR3 consists of 17 residues. V lost 4 bases and J lost 6; bases outside the gene matches: 14. In DNA form, the CDR3 reads TGTGCCAGCAGTGCCCATCCCCCGGGACAGGGGGTGTTCGAGCAGTACTTC. This codes for CASSAHPPGQGVFEQYF.

The V and J genes are TRBV10-1 and TRBJ2-4, with 7 bases matching TRBD1. The ends lost 8 bases at V and 14 bases at J; junction bases unmatched: 15. The CDR3 spans 13 residues. Germline V gene lookup returns CDR1 WNHNN and CDR2 SYGVQD (reference sequence). DNA for the CDR3: TGCGCCAGCCCGATCCTCTTACAGGGGAAGGAGTACTTC. It codes for CASPILLQGKEYF.

J is TRBJ2-5 and V is TRBV6-2 or TRBV6-3, with D perhaps TRBD2 (6 bases). The germline V and J ends were trimmed by 5 bases and 10 bases, with 11 bases remaining between them. Germline lookup yields CDR1 MNHEY and CDR2 SVGEGT. The CDR3 runs to 11 residues. The CDR3, as DNA: TGTGCCAGCAGTCCCCCCGGGGGCCAGTACTTC. It yields the protein CASSPPGGQYF.

This clonotype has only a few counts. DNA for the CDR3: TGTGCCATCAGTGAAGAGAGTTTTAAACCGACCGGGGAGCTGTTTTTT. Residues: CAISEESFKPTGELFF. The rearrangement links TRBV10-3 to TRBJ2-2; unclear D gene. V lost 3 bases and J lost 5, with 16 bases in between. Germline V gene sequence: CDR1 ENHRY, CDR2 SYGVKD. The CDR3 sequence is 16 residues long.

This clonotype was observed a few times. The chain uses TRBV7-2 and TRBJ2-1; D assignment may be TRBD1 or TRBD2 (5 bases each). Germline assignment: CDR1 SGHTA and CDR2 FQGNSA. The CDR3 length is 15 residues. The V end was cut by 5 bases, the J end by 3 bases, with 14 bases between. CDR3 loop: CASSPPGRGYNEQFF. CDR3 DNA: TGTGCCAGCAGCCCACCGGGAAGGGGCTACAATGAGCAGTTCTTC.

This clonotype was seen only once. The rearrangement uses TRBV10-3 and TRBJ2-3, with 9 positions matching TRBD1. Germline-derived CDR1 and CDR2 are ENHRY and SYGVKD. Trimming cost V 2 bases and J 8 bases; bases outside gene matches: 5. The CDR3 is made up of 14 amino acids. CDR3: CAISEPTGGITQYF. DNA of the CDR3: TGTGCCATCAGTGAGCCGACAGGGGGTATTACGCAGTATTTT.

This clonotype was counted between two and nine times. The chain has TRBV11-2 and TRBJ1-4; the match to TRBD1 covers 8 bases. The CDR3 loop spans 18 amino acids. V trimming: 5 bases; J trimming: 2 bases; junction bases outside the gene matches: 13. Germline values: CDR1 SGHAT, CDR2 FQNNGV. CDR3 coding DNA: TGTGCCAGCAGCCTAAACAGGGGGTTCGATTTGACTAATGAAAAACTGTTTTTT. Protein product: CASSLNRGFDLTNEKLFF.

This clonotype was detected only a few times. The CDR3 region has the DNA TGCAGTGCTAGAGATCCCGACGTTCCCTATGGCTACACCTTC. Its translation: CSARDPDVPYGYTF. The chain links TRBV20-1 to TRBJ1-2; D not certain. CDR3 length: 14 residues. The germline V gene has CDR1 DFQATT and CDR2 SNEGSKA (reference sequence). Deletions cut 0 bases from V and 4 bases from J, with 12 bases between.

This clonotype occurred a few times. The genes are TRBV12-3 or TRBV12-4 and TRBJ2-1; 11 nucleotides line up with TRBD2. The trim removed 6 bases at V and 0 bases at J, leaving 13 bases unmatched. The CDR3 totals 19 residues. The CDR3 DNA reads as TGTGCCAGCAGACTAGCGGGAGCCCCCATTATCAGCTCCTACAATGAGCAGTTCTTC. This sequence encodes CASRLAGAPIISSYNEQFF.

The gene calls are TRBV9 and TRBJ1-4; D remains unclear. Trimming cost V 4 bases and J 8 bases, with 15 bases left between them. The CDR3 consists of 14 residues. Germline V gives CDR1 SGDLS, CDR2 YYNGEE. The CDR3 DNA sequence: TGTGCCAGCAGCTCCCTGGGCAGAGCCGAAAAACTGTTTTTT. Its translation: CASSSLGRAEKLFF.